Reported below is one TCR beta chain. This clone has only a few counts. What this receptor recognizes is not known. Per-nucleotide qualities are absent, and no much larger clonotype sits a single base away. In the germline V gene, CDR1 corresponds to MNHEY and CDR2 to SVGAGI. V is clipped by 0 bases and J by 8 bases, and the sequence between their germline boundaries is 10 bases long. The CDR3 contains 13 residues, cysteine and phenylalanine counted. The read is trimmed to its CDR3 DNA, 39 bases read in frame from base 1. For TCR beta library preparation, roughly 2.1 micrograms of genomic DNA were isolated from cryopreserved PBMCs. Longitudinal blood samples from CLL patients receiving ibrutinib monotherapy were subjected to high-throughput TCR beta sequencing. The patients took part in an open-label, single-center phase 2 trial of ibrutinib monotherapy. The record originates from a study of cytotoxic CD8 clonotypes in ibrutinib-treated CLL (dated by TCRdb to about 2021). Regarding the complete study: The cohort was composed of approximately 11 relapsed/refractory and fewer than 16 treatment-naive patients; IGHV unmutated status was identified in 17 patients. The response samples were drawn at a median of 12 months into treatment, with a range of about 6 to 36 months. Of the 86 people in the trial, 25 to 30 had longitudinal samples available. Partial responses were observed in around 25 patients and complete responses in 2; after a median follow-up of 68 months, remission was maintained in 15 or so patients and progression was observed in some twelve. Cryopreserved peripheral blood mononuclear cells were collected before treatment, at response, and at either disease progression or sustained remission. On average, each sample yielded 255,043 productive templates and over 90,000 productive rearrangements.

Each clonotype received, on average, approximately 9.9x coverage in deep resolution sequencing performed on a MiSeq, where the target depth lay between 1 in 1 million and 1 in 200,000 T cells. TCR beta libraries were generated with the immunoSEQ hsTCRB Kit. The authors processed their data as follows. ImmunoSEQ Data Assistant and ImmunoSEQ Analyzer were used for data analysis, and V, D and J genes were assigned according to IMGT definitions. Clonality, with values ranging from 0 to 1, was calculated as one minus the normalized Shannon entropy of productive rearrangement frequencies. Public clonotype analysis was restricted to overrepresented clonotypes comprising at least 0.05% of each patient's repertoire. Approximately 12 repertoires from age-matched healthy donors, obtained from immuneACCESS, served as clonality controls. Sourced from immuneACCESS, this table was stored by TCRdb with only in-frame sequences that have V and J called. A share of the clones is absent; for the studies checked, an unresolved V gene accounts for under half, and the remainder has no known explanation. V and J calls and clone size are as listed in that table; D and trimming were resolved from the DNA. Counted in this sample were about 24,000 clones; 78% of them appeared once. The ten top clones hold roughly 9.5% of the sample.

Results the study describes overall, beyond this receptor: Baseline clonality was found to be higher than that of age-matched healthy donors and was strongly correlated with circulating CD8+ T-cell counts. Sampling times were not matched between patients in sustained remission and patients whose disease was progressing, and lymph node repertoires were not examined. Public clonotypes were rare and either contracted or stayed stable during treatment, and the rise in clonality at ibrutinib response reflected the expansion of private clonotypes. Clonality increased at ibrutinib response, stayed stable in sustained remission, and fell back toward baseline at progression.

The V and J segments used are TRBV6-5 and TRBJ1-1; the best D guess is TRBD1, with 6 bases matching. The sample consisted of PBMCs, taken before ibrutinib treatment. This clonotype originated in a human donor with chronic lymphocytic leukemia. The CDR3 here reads CASSYSGQEEAFF. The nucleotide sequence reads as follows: TGTGCCAGCAGTTACTCGGGACAAGAAGAAGCTTTCTTT.